This TCR beta chain was observed in a study of CD4 T cells in relation to SARS-CoV-2 and coronaviruses. Assay used: immunoSEQ multiplex PCR; TCRdb lists only in-frame clones, some missing. The sample has 20,000 to 25,000 clones; approximately 84% are singletons. Trimming took 1 base from V and 4 from J, leaving 10 bases between them. The CDR3 covers 14 residues. CDR1 LNHNV and CDR2 YYDKDF come from the germline V gene (reference sequence). Unexposed donor CD4+ T cells date from about 2010-2018, before the COVID-19 pandemic. After less than 11 days of culture, CD4+ T cells were isolated. About this clone itself: The target antigen is unknown.

J is TRBJ2-5 and V is TRBV15; D remains ambiguous. The TCR was taken from a human donor in good health. Sequencing input: CD4+ T cells from PBMCs, cultured in vitro. The CDR3 region has the DNA TGTGCCACCAGCAGAGGGGGTTGGGGAGAGACCCAGTACTTC. Encoded protein: CATSRGGWGETQYF.